This note documents a single T cell receptor beta chain sequence. Its matching antigen is unknown. The sample belongs to a study of vaccination effects on CD4 cells after COVID-19. Sequencing was preceded by expansion of antigen-specific CD4+ T cells with viral peptide pools in the ViraFEST assay. CD4+ T cell isolation took place after about 11 days of culture. The healthy vaccine recipients, who had no prior SARS-CoV-2 infection, showed negative nucleocapsid antibodies. The table came from immunoSEQ multiplex PCR; TCRdb's copy has only in-frame clones and leaves some out. Here the sample spans tens of thousands of clones, around 70% being singletons. Study-level points and caveats: Early post-infection timepoints were missing from the study, which also had few convalescent patients.

V dropped 5 bases and J dropped 3 bases, with 13 bases sitting between them. Germline lookup yields CDR1 SGHTA and CDR2 FQGNSA. The CDR3 has 14 amino acids. The TCR originated in a human donor who received a COVID-19 vaccine. This chain joins TRBV7-2 and TRBJ2-5; D perhaps matches TRBD1 (6 bases). The input for sequencing was CD4+ T cells from PBMCs cultured with HCoV-NL63 spike peptides, taken before COVID-19 vaccination. CDR3 amino acids: CASSLGTTKETQYF. The CDR3 DNA follows: TGTGCCAGCAGCCTCGGGACAACCAAAGAGACCCAGTACTTC.